The 23 T cell receptor beta chains in this list originate from one sample, sequenced in a study of neurological immune-mediated disorders. TCRdb re-derived calls from the 5' RACE reads in MiXCR, one entry per CDR3 protein. The sample holds tens of thousands of distinct CDR3 sequences; 4% to 5.5% are singletons and the top ten take approximately 5.3%. The specimen sequenced was PBMCs. The receptor set was obtained from a woman aged 55-75 years with multiple sclerosis.

This clonotype was found many times. The CDR3 loop reads CSAGPWGREVTGELFF. CDR3 coding DNA: TGCAGTGCTGGGCCGTGGGGCAGGGAGGTCACCGGGGAGCTGTTTTTT. The rearrangement links TRBV20-1 to TRBJ2-2; weak D call: TRBD2 (6 bases). The CDR3 has 16 amino acids. Germline V gene lookup returns CDR1 DFQATT and CDR2 SNEGSKA (reference sequence). V shed 5 bases and J shed 4 bases, with 20 bases lying between them.

The rearrangement joins TRBV29-1 to TRBJ2-3; TRBD1 is a possible D gene (6 bases). The CDR3 covers 14 residues. CDR1 and CDR2 from the germline V gene are SQVTM and ANQGSEA. V lost 4 bases, J lost 0 bases, and 11 bases lay in between. The CDR3 sequence: CSVATGHSTDTQYF. The CDR3 DNA is TGCAGCGTTGCGACGGGACACAGCACAGATACGCAGTATTTT.

Many counts were recorded for this clonotype. This rearrangement joins TRBV12-5 to TRBJ2-5; 10 bases fit TRBD2. The germline V gene has CDR1 LGHNT and CDR2 FRNRAP. This CDR3 region has 13 residues. J was trimmed by 5 bases and V by 6 bases; bases with no gene match: 3. The CDR3 DNA is TGTGCTAGTGGAGATAGCGGGAGGGAGACCCAGTACTTC. This gives the protein CASGDSGRETQYF.

This clonotype was seen ten or more times. CDR3 sequence reads: CASSPRARGFGETQYF. CDR3 in DNA: TGTGCCAGCAGCCCCCGGGCTAGAGGATTTGGCGAGACCCAGTACTTC. V usage is TRBV7-2 and J usage is TRBJ2-5; no definite D call. Germline V gene data show CDR1 as SGHTA and CDR2 as FQGNSA. This CDR3 spans 16 amino acids. V lost 5 bases to trimming and J lost 5 bases, with 21 bases between them. The full variable domain, in which reference TRBV7-2 and TRBJ2-5 provide the parts outside the CDR3, is GAGVSQSPSNKVTEKGKDVELRCDPISGHTALYWYRQSLGQGLEFLIYFQGNSAPDKSGLPSDRFSAERTGGSVSTLTIQRTQQEDSAVYLCASSPRARGFGETQYFGPGTRLLVL.

This clonotype was recorded many times. The chain links TRBV7-2 to TRBJ1-2, with a possible D match to TRBD1 (5 bases). The CDR3 runs 15 residues. Germline CDR1 SGHTA, CDR2 FQGNSA. Trimming removed 1 base at V and 2 bases at J, with 11 bases between. The CDR3 bases are TGTGCCAGCAGCTTAGTGGTACAGGCCAACTATGGCTACACCTTC. It yields the protein CASSLVVQANYGYTF.

There are many counts of this clonotype. The gene calls are TRBV9 and TRBJ1-3; maybe TRBD1 (6 bases). The V gene lost 6 bases and the J gene lost 4 bases, with 14 bases spanning the gap. The CDR3 sequence is 14 residues long. The germline CDR1 and CDR2 sequences are SGDLS and YYNGEE. CDR3 in DNA: TGTGCCAGCAAACCTGACAGGTTGGGAAACACCATATATTTT. Translating gives CASKPDRLGNTIYF.

This clonotype was seen at least ten times. The chain joins TRBV7-2 to TRBJ2-3; D assignment may be TRBD1 or TRBD2 (5 bases each). Trimming shortened V by 1 base and J by 6 bases, and 17 bases separated the two germline ends. The length of the CDR3 is 16 residues. The germline gives CDR1 SGHTA, CDR2 FQGNSA. CDR3 bases: TGTGCCAGCAGCTTAGTGGGTTCGGGGCCCGTGGATACGCAGTATTTT. It specifies CASSLVGSGPVDTQYF.

Written as DNA, the CDR3 is TGCAGTGCTAGAGTGGAGACCTACTACGAGCAGTACTTC. Translating it yields CSARVETYYEQYF. The gene calls are TRBV20-1 and TRBJ2-7; D gene ambiguous. V was clipped by 1 base and J by 3 bases, with 10 bases between them. This CDR3 has 13 amino acids. Germline values: CDR1 DFQATT, CDR2 SNEGSKA (reference sequence).

This chain links TRBV12-5 with TRBJ1-1; TRBD1 matches 8 bases. The CDR3 runs 15 residues. Germline values: CDR1 LGHNT, CDR2 FRNRAP. J was trimmed by 0 bases and V by 4 bases; bases with no gene match: 4. The CDR3 DNA sequence: TGTGCTAGTGGTTGGGGACAGGAAATGAACACTGAAGCTTTCTTT. Translated, it gives CASGWGQEMNTEAFF.

V gene TRBV6-2 or TRBV6-3 combines with J gene TRBJ2-7; 11 nucleotides line up with TRBD1. Germline CDR1 and CDR2: MNHEY and SVGEGT. V shed 6 bases and J 7 bases; nucleotides not matched to a gene: 11. The CDR3 sequence is 15 residues long. CDR3 sequence (DNA): TGTGCCAGCAGCCACGGACAGGGGGCGTCGCAAGAGCAGTACGTC. Residues: CASSHGQGASQEQYV.

The chain uses TRBV20-1 and TRBJ2-3, with a weak D call TRBD1 (5 bases). Germline V gene lookup returns CDR1 DFQATT and CDR2 SNEGSKA (reference sequence). V lost 3 bases to trimming and J lost 4 bases, with 11 bases between them. CDR3 length: 13 amino acids. As DNA, the CDR3 is TGCAGTGCTAGGTTGGCAGGGTCAGATACGCAGTATTTT. Protein product: CSARLAGSDTQYF.

In this sample, this clonotype is medium-sized. V and J are TRBV5-1 and TRBJ1-2; D unresolved. The CDR3 contains 14 residues. V lost 0 bases and J lost 8, with 14 bases in between. CDR1 and CDR2 from the germline V gene are SGHRS and YFSETQ. CDR3 bases: TGCGCCAGCAGCTTGGGGTCCAGCGGGAGCGGCTACACCTTC. Amino acid sequence: CASSLGSSGSGYTF.

This clonotype has at least ten counts. The CDR3 here is CASSPGRGLDQPQHF. CDR3 nucleotide sequence: TGTGCCAGCAGCCCGGGGAGGGGGCTCGATCAGCCCCAGCATTTT. V gene TRBV7-8 combines with J gene TRBJ1-5; 7 bases line up with TRBD1. This CDR3 region has 15 residues. The V segment lost 5 bases and the J segment 5 bases; nucleotides outside the gene matches: 9. Germline loops: CDR1 SGHVS, CDR2 FQNEAQ. The full variable domain, in which reference TRBV7-8 and TRBJ1-5 provide the parts outside the CDR3, is GAGVSQSPRYKVAKRGQDVALRCDPISGHVSLFWYQQALGQGPEFLTYFQNEAQLDKSGLPSDRFFAERPEGSVSTLKIQRTQQEDSAVYLCASSPGRGLDQPQHFGDGTRLSIL.

This clonotype has at least ten counts. The CDR3 nucleotides are TGTGCCAGCAGTGACTGGACAGGGTTCCCTCCCGGGGAGCTGTTTTTT. It specifies CASSDWTGFPPGELFF. The rearrangement uses TRBV6-1 and TRBJ2-2; 8 bases agree with TRBD1. CDR1 MNHNS and CDR2 SASEGT come from the germline V gene. V lost 3 bases, J lost 6 bases, and 9 bases stayed unmatched. The CDR3 runs to 16 residues.

This clonotype has only a few counts. The gene calls are TRBV20-1 and TRBJ2-7, with D perhaps matching TRBD2 (6 bases). The CDR3 consists of 13 residues. Germline CDR1 and CDR2: DFQATT and SNEGSKA (reference sequence). Deletions cut 6 bases from V and 3 bases from J, with 15 bases between. The CDR3 bases are TGCAGTGCAGCCGCGGTTAGCGGCTACGAGCAGTACGTC. Protein: CSAAAVSGYEQYV.

This clonotype was recorded at least ten times. The CDR3 is CASSPYEGYEQYV. The CDR3 DNA follows: TGTGCCAGCAGCCCCTATGAGGGGTACGAGCAGTACGTC. This rearrangement joins TRBV21-1 to TRBJ2-7; the listed D gene, TRBD1, was not tested against the DNA. TRBV21-1 is classified as a pseudogene. The CDR3 is 13 amino acids.

This clonotype was counted many times. This chain connects TRBV6-2 or TRBV6-3 to TRBJ2-3; D gene ambiguous. The CDR3 contains 14 residues. V was pared by 2 bases and J by 4 bases, with 10 bases between. Germline values: CDR1 MNHEY, CDR2 SVGEGT. The CDR3 is CASSYVSGADTQYF. The CDR3 DNA is TGTGCCAGCAGTTACGTTAGTGGAGCAGATACGCAGTATTTT.

This clonotype showed up just a few times. The chain couples TRBV15 to TRBJ1-1, with unresolved D. Trimming cost V 0 bases and J 1 base, with 12 bases left between them. CDR1 is LNHNV and CDR2 is YYDKDF in the germline V gene (reference sequence). The CDR3 has 16 amino acids. CDR3 in amino acids: CATSRDRAGRNTEAFF. CDR3 in DNA: TGTGCCACCAGCAGAGATAGGGCCGGAAGGAACACTGAAGCTTTCTTT.

The sample holds many counts of this clonotype. This chain links TRBV7-7 with TRBJ2-2; 8 bases agree with TRBD1. Germline V CDR1 and CDR2: SSHAT, FNYEAQ (reference sequence). Germline trimming cut 5 bases from V and 4 bases from J; bases unmatched to any gene: 12. The CDR3 runs 17 residues. The CDR3 loop reads CASSTERQGSSTGELFF. CDR3 coding DNA: TGTGCCAGCAGCACCGAGCGACAGGGGTCGAGCACCGGGGAGCTGTTTTTT.

The chain uses TRBV10-2 and TRBJ2-3; 14 nucleotides match TRBD2. V shed 3 bases, J shed 6 bases, and the junction held 8 bases outside the gene matches. The CDR3 extends over 17 amino acids. The germline gives CDR1 WSHSY, CDR2 SAAADI. CDR3 DNA: TGCGCCAGCAGTGACCGAGGGACTAGCGGGAGATCCGATACGCAGTATTTT. It is translated as CASSDRGTSGRSDTQYF.

This clonotype appeared many times. The CDR3 DNA is TGTGCCAGCAGCGGGGGACTAGCTGGGACAGATACGCAGTATTTT. This gives the protein CASSGGLAGTDTQYF. This rearrangement joins TRBV2 to TRBJ2-3; 9 bases are shared with TRBD2. CDR3 length: 15 amino acids. The V and J ends lost 6 bases and 3 bases, in that order; junction bases with no gene match: 7. The germline CDR1 and CDR2 sequences are SNHLY and FYNNEI.

The chain couples TRBV12-3 or TRBV12-4 to TRBJ1-1; the D gene is possibly TRBD1 (5 bases). The CDR3 totals 15 residues. The V end lost 5 bases, the J end lost 6 bases, and 19 bases lay between the germline ends. DNA for the CDR3: TGTGCCAGCAGTCCAACAGGTCGAAGTACTCCTGAAGCTTTCTTT. It specifies CASSPTGRSTPEAFF.

The J gene is TRBJ2-3, the V gene TRBV7-2, with D perhaps TRBD1 or TRBD2 (5 bases each). Germline lookup yields CDR1 SGHTA and CDR2 FQGNSA. V shed 4 bases and J shed 2 bases, with 13 bases lying between them. This CDR3 region has 15 residues. The CDR3 spells CASSSDLGVTDTQYF. The DNA of the CDR3 is TGTGCCAGCAGCTCGGATCTGGGGGTCACAGATACGCAGTATTTT.